These T cell receptor beta chains were read from a single sample in a study of shared clonotypes between healthy human individuals. Using immunoSEQ multiplex PCR, the repertoire was profiled, and TCRdb retains in-frame clones only, with some absent. The data hold about 490,000 clones, with 76% observed a single time. The sequencing sample was made of PBMCs. The receptors here all came from a woman in her thirties or forties in good health. Some clones in this sample may be carry-over from other donors' samples. Both conserved end residues are part of each CDR3. The D gene is left open where the match is weak. Clone size is not always given. Where it is, it says once, few, many or a class for expanded clones.

j_call clone_size d_call v_call cdr3_nt cdr3_aa
TRBJ2-1 NA TRBD2 TRBV7-9 TGTGCCAGCAGCCGCACTAGCGGGGAGCAGTTCTTC CASSRTSGEQFF
TRBJ2-1 NA NA TRBV30 TGTGCCTACGAAGGGGGGGGCGTATACTATGAGCAGTTCTTC CAYEGGGVYYEQFF
TRBJ1-1 NA TRBD1 TRBV28 TGTGCCAGCCTTAGACAGGGCGAGGAAGCTTTCTTT CASLRQGEEAFF
TRBJ2-3 few TRBD2 TRBV7-9 TGTGCCAGCAGCTTGGGACTAGCGGACACAGATACGCAGTATTTT CASSLGLADTDTQYF
TRBJ2-4 NA TRBD1 TRBV4-1 TGCGCCAGCAGCCCAACAGGGGGCATCGACAAAAACATTCAGTACTTC CASSPTGGIDKNIQYF
TRBJ2-1 NA TRBD2 TRBV27 TGTGCCAGCAGTTTCCGCTGGGGACTAGCGGGAAACAATGAGCAGTTCTTC CASSFRWGLAGNNEQFF
TRBJ2-1 NA NA TRBV7-9 TGTGCCAGCAGCTCAGCGGGTGAGCAGTTCTTC CASSSAGEQFF
TRBJ2-1 NA NA TRBV7-3 TGTGCCAGCAGCCGTAACGGAGCCACCTCCTACAATGAGCAGTTCTTC CASSRNGATSYNEQFF
TRBJ2-1 NA NA TRBV11-2 TGTGCCAGCAGGATAATCAGGGGATCCTACAATGAGCAGTTCTTC CASRIIRGSYNEQFF
TRBJ2-1 NA TRBD1 TRBV19 TGTGCCAGTAGTATCGGCGGACAGGGGGCTTACAATGAGCAGTTCTTC CASSIGGQGAYNEQFF
TRBJ1-2 once NA TRBV28 TGTGCCAGCAGTTTGGGTGGCAGATATGGCTACACCTTC CASSLGGRYGYTF